These 26 T cell receptor beta chains share one sample of origin, sequenced in a study of shared clonotypes between healthy human individuals. Here immunoSEQ multiplex PCR was the method, and the copy in TCRdb shows in-frame clones only, minus some. The sample holds millions of clones; over 90% are singletons and the top ten take under 0.45%. Sequenced input: naive CD4+ T cells from PBMCs. Subset indicated: CD45RA+ positively selected. The receptors derive from a man aged 18 to 29 in good health. Some clones in this sample may be carry-over from other donors' samples.

The chain has TRBV4-1 and TRBJ1-3; 9 bases fit TRBD1. Germline values: CDR1 MGHRA, CDR2 YSYEKL. After removal of 1 base from V and 4 bases from J, the junction contained 2 bases not matched to a gene. This CDR3 is built from 15 residues. The CDR3 here is CASSQGQGGGNTIYF. The CDR3 coding sequence is TGCGCCAGCAGCCAAGGACAGGGGGGGGGAAACACCATATATTTT.

Concerning this clone itself: The same CDR3 is also encoded by other DNA sequences in this sample. This chain connects TRBV7-2 to TRBJ2-1; D is unclear. CDR3 length: 11 amino acids. The V gene lost 2 bases and the J gene lost 7 bases, with 3 bases spanning the gap. Germline loops: CDR1 SGHTA, CDR2 FQGNSA. CDR3 region: CASSLWNEQFF. DNA for the CDR3: TGTGCCAGCAGCTTATGGAATGAGCAGTTCTTC.

This clone appeared a single time. The rearrangement links TRBV6-5 to TRBJ2-5, with D perhaps matching TRBD1 (5 bases). Germline CDR1 and CDR2: MNHEY and SVGAGI. Between the trimmed V and J ends, which lost 5 bases and 1 base, there was a span of 14 bases. The length of the CDR3 is 15 residues. Written as DNA, the CDR3 is TGTGCCAGCAGTCCAATTGACAGATCCCAAGAGACCCAGTACTTC. It yields the protein CASSPIDRSQETQYF.

The rearrangement links TRBV2 to TRBJ2-4; perhaps TRBD1 as D (6 bases). V lost 6 bases and J lost 5, with 17 bases in between. Germline V gives CDR1 SNHLY, CDR2 FYNNEI. The CDR3 runs 15 residues. CDR3: CASSPIWGHENIQYF. As DNA, the CDR3 is TGTGCCAGCAGCCCCATTTGGGGGCATGAAAACATTCAGTACTTC.

This clone was recorded only once. The V gene is TRBV30, the J gene TRBJ2-1; 12 bases fit TRBD2. V was pared by 1 base and J by 10 bases, with 8 bases of the junction left unmatched. Germline CDR1 is GTSNPN and CDR2 is SVGIG (reference sequence). The CDR3 is 15 residues long. The CDR3 reads CAWSGSSGRAGEQFF. CDR3 sequence (DNA): TGTGCCTGGAGTGGGTCTAGCGGGAGGGCCGGCGAGCAGTTCTTC.

V usage is TRBV5-4 and J usage is TRBJ1-2; TRBD1 agrees at 7 bases. The CDR3 spans 17 residues. V was clipped by 4 bases and J by 4 bases; unmatched bases: 16. The germline V gene encodes CDR1 SGHNT and CDR2 YYREEE (reference sequence). CDR3 region: CASSPRQGGIAAYGYTF. CDR3 in DNA: TGTGCCAGCAGCCCCAGACAGGGAGGGATTGCTGCCTATGGCTACACCTTC.

To note about this clone: This specimen includes other DNA sequences encoding the same CDR3. The rearrangement uses TRBV4-1 and TRBJ1-3; D is possibly TRBD1 (6 bases). This CDR3 contains 14 residues. Germline V CDR1 and CDR2: MGHRA, YSYEKL. Trimming took 7 bases from V and 0 from J, leaving 10 bases between them. The CDR3 DNA is TGCGCCAGCAAAGGGACAAGCTCTGGAAACACCATATATTTT. This encodes CASKGTSSGNTIYF.

This clone was seen once. The chain joins TRBV2 to TRBJ2-1; D is ambiguous. The V end was cut by 6 bases, the J end by 10 bases, with 10 bases between. The CDR3 extends over 11 amino acids. CDR1 and CDR2 from the germline V gene are SNHLY and FYNNEI. The CDR3 nucleotides are TGTGCCAGCAGGACCGAAGGGGAGCAGTTCTTC. This gives the protein CASRTEGEQFF.

The chain recombines TRBV19 with TRBJ2-1; TRBD2 matches 7 bases. J was trimmed by 4 bases and V by 2 bases; bases with no gene match: 2. This CDR3 spans 14 amino acids. Looked up from germline, CDR1 is LNHDA and CDR2 is SQIVND (reference sequence). CDR3 region: CASSITSEYNEQFF. The CDR3 nucleotides are TGTGCCAGTAGTATAACTAGCGAGTACAATGAGCAGTTCTTC.

The chain recombines TRBV5-1 with TRBJ2-1; 7 positions match TRBD2. There are 15 residues in the CDR3. V gave up 4 bases and J gave up 3 bases; unmatched junction bases: 7. The germline CDR1 and CDR2 sequences are SGHRS and YFSETQ. CDR3 nucleotide sequence: TGCGCCAGCAGCACCGGGACTACTAGCTACAATGAGCAGTTCTTC. This encodes CASSTGTTSYNEQFF.

The CDR3 spells CASSTHQPQETQYF. The CDR3 DNA follows: TGTGCCAGTAGTACCCACCAACCCCAAGAGACCCAGTACTTC. The V gene is TRBV19, the J gene TRBJ2-5; D call uncertain. This CDR3 is built from 14 residues. Trimming cost V 4 bases and J 1 base, with 10 bases left between them. CDR1 is LNHDA and CDR2 is SQIVND in the germline V gene (reference sequence).

The rearrangement links TRBV5-1 to TRBJ1-3, with D possibly matching TRBD1 (5 bases). Trimming removed 3 bases at V and 2 bases at J, with 12 bases between. Per the germline V gene, CDR1 is SGHRS and CDR2 is YFSETQ. The CDR3 has 15 amino acids. The CDR3 sequence is CASSSTSGTGNTIYF. The CDR3 DNA reads as TGCGCCAGCAGCTCTACGTCAGGGACTGGAAACACCATATATTTT.

This rearrangement joins TRBV5-4 to TRBJ1-1, with a tentative D call TRBD1 (6 bases). CDR1 and CDR2 (germline): SGHNT, YYREEE (reference sequence). This CDR3 has 15 residues. V gave up 3 bases and J gave up 0 bases, with 12 bases separating them. CDR3 residues: CASSSSRGLNTEAFF. The CDR3 DNA follows: TGTGCCAGCAGCTCTAGTAGGGGGTTGAACACTGAAGCTTTCTTT.

This clone was seen a single time. This sequence joins TRBV5-5 and TRBJ1-3; no reliable D call. The germline V gene encodes CDR1 SGHKS and CDR2 YYEKEE (reference sequence). The CDR3 spans 15 residues. V lost 0 bases and J lost 4, with 11 bases in between. CDR3: CASSLGGTYGNTIYF. The DNA of the CDR3 is TGTGCCAGCAGCTTGGGGGGTACTTACGGAAACACCATATATTTT. The full variable domain, with the rest looked up from reference TRBV5-5 and TRBJ1-3, is DAGVTQSPTHLIKTRGQQVTLRCSPISGHKSVSWYQQVLGQGPQFIFQYYEKEERGRGNFPDRFSARQFPNYSSELNVNALLLGDSALYLCASSLGGTYGNTIYFGEGSWLTVV.

J is TRBJ1-5 and V is TRBV10-3, with D possibly being TRBD1 (6 bases). CDR1 is ENHRY and CDR2 is SYGVKD in the germline V gene. V was trimmed by 6 bases and J by 4 bases, leaving 10 bases between them. This CDR3 region has 13 residues. CDR3 loop: CAIRDQGNQPQHF. The CDR3 DNA reads as TGTGCCATCAGGGATCAGGGGAATCAGCCCCAGCATTTT.

This chain links TRBV19 with TRBJ1-2, with TRBD1 as a possible D gene (6 bases). V was pared by 1 base and J by 6 bases, with 12 bases between. CDR3 size: 14 residues. From germline, CDR1 is LNHDA and CDR2 SQIVND (reference sequence). CDR3 DNA: TGTGCCAGTAGTATAGGGATAGGGGGAGATGGCTACACCTTC. This sequence encodes CASSIGIGGDGYTF.

This clone was observed a few times. Other DNA variants within this sample encode the same CDR3. The gene calls are TRBV6-1 and TRBJ1-1; TRBD1 aligns across 9 bases. This CDR3 is 14 amino acids long. CDR1 is MNHNS, CDR2 SASEGT, per germline. J was trimmed by 1 base and V by 6 bases; bases with no gene match: 3. DNA for the CDR3: TGTGCCAGCAGCCTGGGACAGGGGAACACTGAAGCTTTCTTT. Residues: CASSLGQGNTEAFF.

The chain uses TRBV19 and TRBJ2-3; 9 bases map to TRBD1. Germline V gene lookup returns CDR1 LNHDA and CDR2 SQIVND (reference sequence). Germline trimming cut 7 bases from V and 7 bases from J; bases unmatched to any gene: 9. The CDR3 covers 14 residues. This CDR3 reads CASKTGTGRNTQYF. The CDR3 nucleotides are TGTGCCAGTAAAACCGGGACAGGGCGGAATACGCAGTATTTT.

The gene calls are TRBV10-3 and TRBJ2-2; 8 nucleotides agree with TRBD1. Per the germline V gene, CDR1 is ENHRY and CDR2 is SYGVKD. V shed 9 bases, J shed 2 bases, and the junction held 2 bases outside the gene matches. The CDR3 length is 13 residues. CDR3 protein: CAIGTGNTGELFF. DNA of the CDR3: TGTGCCATTGGGACAGGCAACACCGGGGAGCTGTTTTTT.

The rearrangement uses TRBV7-9 and TRBJ2-3; TRBD2 matches 7 bases. The J segment lost 6 bases and the V segment lost 5 bases, leaving 14 bases of the junction unmatched. There are 16 residues in the CDR3. The germline CDR1 and CDR2 sequences are SEHNR and FQNEAQ (reference sequence). The CDR3 region is CASSLRRDYPQDTQYF. The CDR3 DNA is TGTGCCAGCAGCCTGCGCCGGGACTACCCCCAGGATACGCAGTATTTT.

The chain is built from TRBV7-8 and TRBJ1-4; TRBD1 aligns across 9 bases. Germline V gives CDR1 SGHVS, CDR2 FQNEAQ. The CDR3 totals 16 residues. Unmatched junction bases numbered 8, after V lost 1 base and J lost 8 bases. The CDR3 reads CASSLGPGQGKEKLFF. Here the CDR3 DNA reads TGTGCCAGCAGCTTAGGCCCGGGACAGGGTAAAGAAAAACTGTTTTTT.

This clone was seen only once. V gene TRBV19 combines with J gene TRBJ1-5; the D gene is possibly TRBD1 (5 bases). The length of the CDR3 is 15 residues. Trimming removed 6 bases from V and 1 base from J, with 13 bases in between. Germline CDR1 and CDR2: LNHDA and SQIVND (reference sequence). The DNA for the CDR3 is TGTGCCAGTAGGTGGGGCGGCGGAAGCAATCAGCCCCAGCATTTT. This sequence encodes CASRWGGGSNQPQHF. The entire variable domain, with the rest obtained from reference TRBV19 and TRBJ1-5, is as follows: DGGITQSPKYLFRKEGQNVTLSCEQNLNHDAMYWYRQDPGQGLRLIYYSQIVNDFQKGDIAEGYSVSREKKESFPLTVTSAQKNPTAFYLCASRWGGGSNQPQHFGDGTRLSIL.

This chain joins TRBV5-6 and TRBJ1-4; D is possibly TRBD1 (6 bases). The CDR3 is made up of 14 amino acids. V was trimmed by 3 bases and J by 8 bases, leaving 14 bases between them. In germline, CDR1 is SGHDT, CDR2 YYEEEE. CDR3 nucleotide sequence: TGTGCCAGCAGCTCCGGGGGCCGGTGGGAAAAACTGTTTTTT. It specifies CASSSGGRWEKLFF.

This chain joins TRBV5-1 and TRBJ2-2; D is uncertain. V was clipped by 2 bases and J by 7 bases, with 18 bases between them. The length of the CDR3 is 16 residues. Germline V gives CDR1 SGHRS, CDR2 YFSETQ. CDR3 in amino acids: CASSFPASQVGGELFF. Here the CDR3 DNA reads TGCGCCAGCAGCTTCCCCGCCAGTCAAGTGGGCGGGGAGCTGTTTTTT.

This clone was seen a single time. The chain employs TRBV5-1 and TRBJ1-2; a possible D gene is TRBD1 (6 bases). V gave up 4 bases and J gave up 3 bases, with 13 bases separating them. CDR1 and CDR2 from the germline V gene are SGHRS and YFSETQ. There are 14 residues in the CDR3. This chain's CDR3 is CASSLRQAHYGYTF. The CDR3 bases are TGCGCCAGCAGCCTGAGACAGGCGCACTATGGCTACACCTTC.

This clone appeared a few times. The chain has TRBV9 and TRBJ1-3; D gene ambiguous. Trimming took off 3 bases at V and 2 bases at J, with 6 bases between the two ends. This CDR3 region has 13 residues. Germline V lookup: CDR1 SGDLS, CDR2 YYNGEE. The DNA for the CDR3 is TGTGCCAGCAGCGAGAGGGCTGGAAACACCATATATTTT. Translated, it gives CASSERAGNTIYF.